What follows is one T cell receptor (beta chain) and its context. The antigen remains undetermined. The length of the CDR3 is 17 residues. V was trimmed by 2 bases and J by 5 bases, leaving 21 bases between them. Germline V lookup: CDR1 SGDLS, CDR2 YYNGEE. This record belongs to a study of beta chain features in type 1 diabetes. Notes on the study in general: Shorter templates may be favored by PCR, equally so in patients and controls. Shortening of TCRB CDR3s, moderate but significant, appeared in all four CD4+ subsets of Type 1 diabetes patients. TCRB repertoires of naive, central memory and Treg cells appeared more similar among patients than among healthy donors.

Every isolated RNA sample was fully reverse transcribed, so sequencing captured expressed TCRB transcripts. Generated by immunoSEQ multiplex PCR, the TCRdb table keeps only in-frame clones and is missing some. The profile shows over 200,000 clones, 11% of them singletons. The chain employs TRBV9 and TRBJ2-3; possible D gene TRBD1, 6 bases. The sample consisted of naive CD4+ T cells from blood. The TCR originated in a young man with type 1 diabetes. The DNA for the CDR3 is TGTGCCAGCAGCGTTGACAGGAACTTTTTGGGGGAAGATACGCAGTATTTT. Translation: CASSVDRNFLGEDTQYF.